Here is one TCR beta chain with its context. In the authors' methods: Reference gene primer amplification yielded estimated nucleated cell counts. Here immunoSEQ multiplex PCR was the method, and the copy in TCRdb shows in-frame clones only, minus some. V, J and clone size are those of that table, while D and trimming were read from the DNA. The repertoire holds 170,000 or so clones, with around 84% as singletons. The CDR3 length is 12 residues. Germline assignment: CDR1 MDHEN and CDR2 SYDVKM. The V end was cut by 11 bases, the J end by 3 bases, with 11 bases between. The sample is drawn from a study of blood T cell repertoires in COVID-19. Study overall: In each case, the material was cDNA or gDNA derived from T cells, B-cell-depleted T cells, or PBMCs.

This sequence was found in a man in his 60s with COVID-19, enrolled during active disease. This chain links TRBV28 with TRBJ1-3, with a weak D call TRBD1 (6 bases). Sequenced material: peripheral blood. The CDR3 nucleotides read TGTGCCCACGGGGGGCTTGGAAACACCATATATTTT. It translates to CAHGGLGNTIYF.